Detailed here is one T cell receptor beta chain. Sequencing was performed with immunoSEQ multiplex PCR; in TCRdb, only in-frame clones are kept and a portion is missing. The sample includes approximately 72,000 clones, around 90% seen only once; the top ten take 0.8% to 0.9%. These data come from a study of OX40 agonist ivuxolimab in advanced cancers. Germline-derived CDR1 and CDR2 are SGDLS and YYNGEE. The ends lost 0 bases at V and 5 bases at J; junction bases unmatched: 5. The CDR3 has 15 amino acids. The chain joins TRBV9 to TRBJ2-1, with TRBD2 matching over 7 bases. Sequences were derived from CD4+ or CD8+ T cells sorted from blood, sampled in a trial of the OX40 agonist ivuxolimab. This TCR was sampled from an adult with an advanced solid tumor such as melanoma, head and neck, liver or kidney cancer. The DNA for the CDR3 is TGTGCCAGCAGCGTAGCCCAGCGGGGCAACAATGAGCAGTTCTTC. This sequence encodes CASSVAQRGNNEQFF.